A single sample is the source of the 28 T cell receptor beta chains below, sequenced in a study of blood T cell repertoires in COVID-19. Repertoires were generated with immunoSEQ multiplex PCR, while TCRdb's copy carries only in-frame clones and drops some. The table lists 200,000 to 300,000 clones, approximately 88% of them singletons. The sample was peripheral blood. These receptors all come from a man in his forties with acute or convalescent COVID-19.

The chain combines TRBV5-6 with TRBJ2-1; 11 nucleotides agree with TRBD2. This CDR3 contains 17 residues. Trimming took 0 bases from V and 0 from J; bases not matched to a gene: 2. Germline CDR1 reads SGHDT; CDR2 reads YYEEEE. The CDR3, as DNA: TGTGCCAGCAGCTTGGGACTAGCGGGATTCTCCTACAATGAGCAGTTCTTC. Protein: CASSLGLAGFSYNEQFF.

The V call is TRBV6-2 or TRBV6-3, the J call TRBJ1-5, with D hard to call. Trimming pared 2 bases from V and 7 bases from J, leaving 9 bases between. Germline V gives CDR1 MNHEY, CDR2 SVGEGT. The length of the CDR3 is 13 residues. The CDR3 loop reads CASSYGGWQPQHF. The CDR3 bases are TGTGCCAGCAGTTACGGAGGGTGGCAGCCCCAGCATTTT.

The chain couples TRBV7-4 to TRBJ2-7, with a possible D match to TRBD1 (5 bases). Trimming removed 1 base from V and 0 bases from J, with 13 bases in between. Germline-derived CDR1 and CDR2 are SGHVT and SQSDAQ. The CDR3 length is 16 residues. The CDR3 sequence: CASSLEWGGSSYEQYF. In DNA, the CDR3 is TGTGCCAGCAGCTTAGAGTGGGGCGGCAGCTCCTACGAGCAGTACTTC.

This chain connects TRBV24-1 to TRBJ2-5; TRBD2 matches 9 bases. CDR1 and CDR2 (germline): KGHDR, SFDVKD. J lost 4 bases, V lost 1 base, and 6 bases had no gene match. This CDR3 has 16 amino acids. CDR3 bases: TGTGCCACCAGTGATTTAGGGGCTAGCGGGGTAGAGACCCAGTACTTC. This gives the protein CATSDLGASGVETQYF.

The V call is TRBV7-2, the J call TRBJ2-3; 7 bases are a match to TRBD2. The CDR3 length is 13 residues. With 2 bases clipped from V and 8 bases from J, the junction kept 4 bases outside the gene matches. From germline, CDR1 is SGHTA and CDR2 FQGNSA. DNA of the CDR3: TGTGCCAGCAGCTTACCCCCGGGGGGTACGCAGTATTTT. This gives the protein CASSLPPGGTQYF.

This clone was observed a handful of times. The chain joins TRBV6-2 or TRBV6-3 to TRBJ1-5; 8 bases map to TRBD1. The CDR3 spans 17 residues. Germline V gene data show CDR1 as MNHEY and CDR2 as SVGEGT. Trimming removed 5 bases from V and 0 bases from J; junction bases left unmatched: 9. The CDR3 reads CASSPIIDRGSNQPQHF. DNA for the CDR3: TGTGCCAGCAGTCCCATCATCGACAGGGGTAGCAATCAGCCCCAGCATTTT.

V is TRBV12-3 or TRBV12-4 and J is TRBJ2-3; possible D gene TRBD1, 6 bases. The V and J ends lost 5 bases and 5 bases respectively, with 11 bases between them. The CDR3 has 13 amino acids. CDR3 coding DNA: TGTGCCAGCAGTAGGACAGTTGTAGATACGCAGTATTTT. Translating it yields CASSRTVVDTQYF.

The table lists this clone with a few counts. This chain uses TRBV29-1 with TRBJ1-4; D call uncertain. CDR1 and CDR2 (germline): SQVTM, ANQGSEA. The CDR3 covers 13 residues. Trimming pared 2 bases from V and 7 bases from J, leaving 11 bases between. DNA for the CDR3: TGCAGCGTTGAATCTACTTCGGGTGAAAAACTGTTTTTT. Amino acids: CSVESTSGEKLFF.

This chain links TRBV18 with TRBJ2-3; 11 nucleotides agree with TRBD2. Germline V CDR1 and CDR2: KGHSH, LQKENI. The trim removed 3 bases at V and 2 bases at J, leaving 7 bases unmatched. The CDR3 is 17 amino acids. The CDR3 DNA follows: TGTGCCAGCTCACCGACTGGGACTAGCGGACTCACAGATACGCAGTATTTT. Its protein product is CASSPTGTSGLTDTQYF.

The rearrangement joins TRBV12-5 to TRBJ1-5, with 8 bases identical to TRBD1. The CDR3 totals 12 residues. Germline CDR1 reads LGHNT; CDR2 reads FRNRAP. This chain's CDR3 is CGEDRANQPQHF. The CDR3 DNA reads TGTGGCGAGGACAGGGCCAATCAGCCCCAGCATTTT.

This sequence joins TRBV5-5 and TRBJ2-1; TRBD2 might be the D (6 bases). Germline CDR1 reads SGHKS; CDR2 reads YYEKEE (reference sequence). This CDR3 spans 15 amino acids. Between the trimmed V and J ends, which lost 4 bases and 6 bases, there was a span of 17 bases. The CDR3 nucleotides are TGTGCCAGCAGCCAAGGACTGGGGGGTGTCAATGAGCAGTTCTTC. Translated: CASSQGLGGVNEQFF.

The V and J genes are TRBV4-1 and TRBJ2-3; a weak D match, TRBD2 (6 bases). Trimming pared 1 base from V and 1 base from J, leaving 9 bases between. The CDR3 has 15 amino acids. The germline CDR1 and CDR2 sequences are MGHRA and YSYEKL. The CDR3, as DNA: TGCGCCAGCAGCCAAGCGGGAGTGGGCACAGATACGCAGTATTTT. As protein: CASSQAGVGTDTQYF.

This sequence joins TRBV28 and TRBJ1-6, with a possible D match to TRBD1 (5 bases). Germline assignment: CDR1 MDHEN and CDR2 SYDVKM. This CDR3 has 15 amino acids. With 6 bases removed from V and 6 bases from J, the gap between germline ends came to 15 bases. The DNA for the CDR3 is TGTGCCAGCAGCCGAACCCGACAGAGTAATTCACCCCTCCACTTT. It translates to CASSRTRQSNSPLHF. The variable domain in full, completed from reference TRBV28 and TRBJ1-6, reads DVKVTQSSRYLVKRTGEKVFLECVQDMDHENMFWYRQDPGLGLRLIYFSYDVKMKEKGDIPEGYSVSREKKERFSLILESASTNQTSMYLCASSRTRQSNSPLHFGNGTRLTVT.

J is TRBJ1-4 and V is TRBV5-1; D gene uncertain. This CDR3 region has 15 residues. Trimming shortened V by 4 bases and J by 3 bases, and 13 bases separated the two germline ends. Per the germline V gene, CDR1 is SGHRS and CDR2 is YFSETQ. The CDR3 here is CASSARLGANEKLFF. In DNA form, the CDR3 reads TGCGCCAGCAGCGCGAGGTTGGGTGCTAATGAAAAACTGTTTTTT.

The chain has TRBV6-5 and TRBJ2-1; D might be TRBD2 (5 bases). The V and J ends lost 6 bases and 0 bases respectively, with 12 bases between them. This CDR3 contains 15 residues. The germline gives CDR1 MNHEY, CDR2 SVGAGI. CDR3 in DNA: TGTGCCAGCAGCCCCGACACTAGCTCCTACAATGAGCAGTTCTTC. It yields the protein CASSPDTSSYNEQFF.

The chain employs TRBV19 and TRBJ2-1; TRBD2 agrees at 11 bases. Germline V gene data show CDR1 as LNHDA and CDR2 as SQIVND (reference sequence). The V gene end was trimmed by 5 bases and the J gene end by 2 bases; junction bases not matched to a gene: 8. The CDR3 covers 17 residues. CDR3 nucleotide sequence: TGTGCCAGTAGTGAGTTAGCGGGAGGGCCAACCTACAATGAGCAGTTCTTC. Translation gives CASSELAGGPTYNEQFF.

In its sample, this clone was seen many times. The J gene is TRBJ2-7, the V gene TRBV7-9; tentatively, D is TRBD2 (6 bases). Germline assignment: CDR1 SEHNR and CDR2 FQNEAQ (reference sequence). Trimming removed 5 bases at V and 5 bases at J, with 19 bases between. This CDR3 region has 15 residues. For the CDR3, the DNA is TGTGCCAGCAGCCGTCAGCGGGCTTGGGGCGACGAGCAGTACTTC. It specifies CASSRQRAWGDEQYF.

The gene calls are TRBV11-1 and TRBJ2-7, with D maybe TRBD1 (5 bases). Trimming took 2 bases from V and 6 from J, leaving 8 bases between them. The CDR3 covers 12 residues. CDR1 and CDR2 (germline): SGHAT, FQDESV (reference sequence). In DNA, the CDR3 is TGTGCCAGCAGCTTAAGTAGGGGCGAGCAGTACTTC. This translates into CASSLSRGEQYF.

The V gene is TRBV19, the J gene TRBJ1-6; 7 bases are a match to TRBD1. With V trimmed by 5 bases and J by 5 bases, 12 bases remained unmatched. CDR3 length equals 17 residues. The germline V gene has CDR1 LNHDA and CDR2 SQIVND (reference sequence). CDR3 bases: TGTGCCAGTAGTCTTCGACAGGGAAAGATTCATAATTCACCCCTCCACTTT. Translating gives CASSLRQGKIHNSPLHF.

The chain is built from TRBV28 and TRBJ1-4; D is possibly TRBD1 (6 bases). V lost 6 bases and J 5 bases, leaving 16 bases between the germline ends. Per the germline V gene, CDR1 is MDHEN and CDR2 is SYDVKM. The CDR3 is 15 amino acids. In DNA, the CDR3 is TGTGCCAGCAGGCCCACAGGGAACGGGAATGAAAAACTGTTTTTT. Amino acid sequence: CASRPTGNGNEKLFF.

The chain carries TRBV3-1 (or the pseudogene TRBV3-2) and TRBJ2-4; no clear D. V lost 0 bases and J 8 bases, leaving 8 bases between the germline ends. CDR1 LGHDT and CDR2 YNNKEL come from the germline V gene (reference sequence). The CDR3 spans 13 residues. This chain's CDR3 is CASSQDLSDIQYF. The CDR3 DNA follows: TGTGCCAGCAGCCAAGATCTTTCGGACATTCAGTACTTC.

The rearrangement uses TRBV7-9 and TRBJ2-2; D perhaps matches TRBD2 (5 bases). Trimming shortened V by 5 bases and J by 7 bases, and 20 bases separated the two germline ends. Germline-derived CDR1 and CDR2 are SEHNR and FQNEAQ (reference sequence). The CDR3 runs 16 residues. CDR3 nucleotides: TGTGCCAGCAGCCCTGGAGGTGGGGTTAAAATCGGGGAGCTGTTTTTT. The encoded protein is CASSPGGGVKIGELFF.

The genes are TRBV19 and TRBJ1-3, with D perhaps matching TRBD1 (5 bases). The CDR3 loop spans 17 amino acids. The V end was cut by 6 bases, the J end by 2 bases, with 20 bases between. The V gene's germline CDR1 is LNHDA and CDR2 SQIVND (reference sequence). Written as DNA, the CDR3 is TGTGCCAGTAGGACCTTGACAGATTTCTCGACTGGAAACACCATATATTTT. This encodes CASRTLTDFSTGNTIYF. Variable domain in full (rest from reference TRBV19 and TRBJ1-3): DGGITQSPKYLFRKEGQNVTLSCEQNLNHDAMYWYRQDPGQGLRLIYYSQIVNDFQKGDIAEGYSVSREKKESFPLTVTSAQKNPTAFYLCASRTLTDFSTGNTIYFGEGSWLTVV.

This clone has a single count. The chain is built from TRBV7-2 and TRBJ1-1; 7 positions agree with TRBD1. The CDR3 totals 14 residues. Trimming at V came to 7 bases and at J to 0 bases, leaving 5 bases not matched to a gene. Germline CDR1 reads SGHTA; CDR2 reads FQGNSA. DNA for the CDR3: TGTGCCAGCAACAGACAGGGCCTGAACACTGAAGCTTTCTTT. It codes for CASNRQGLNTEAFF.

The rearrangement links TRBV7-9 to TRBJ2-5, with TRBD1 matching over 7 bases. This CDR3 is 15 amino acids long. V was pared by 8 bases and J by 0 bases, with 9 bases of the junction left unmatched. The germline CDR1 and CDR2 sequences are SEHNR and FQNEAQ (reference sequence). CDR3 sequence reads: CASATGVGYQETQYF. CDR3 in DNA: TGTGCCAGCGCAACAGGGGTGGGTTACCAAGAGACCCAGTACTTC.

The chain is built from TRBV30 and TRBJ1-6; maybe TRBD1 (5 bases). This CDR3 contains 15 residues. Germline lookup yields CDR1 GTSNPN and CDR2 SVGIG (reference sequence). V shed 0 bases and J shed 5 bases, with 11 bases lying between them. The CDR3 DNA follows: TGTGCCTGGAGTGTAGTAGACAGAGATAATTCACCCCTCCACTTT. Translating it yields CAWSVVDRDNSPLHF.

The chain couples TRBV6-5 to TRBJ2-2; 7 bases fit TRBD1. The length of the CDR3 is 16 residues. V shed 1 base, J shed 4 bases, and the junction held 6 bases outside the gene matches. Germline loops: CDR1 MNHEY, CDR2 SVGAGI. The CDR3 bases are TGTGCCAGCAGTTACTTAGCAGGGGGATCCACCGGGGAGCTGTTTTTT. Its protein product is CASSYLAGGSTGELFF.

The chain joins TRBV7-9 to TRBJ2-1; 14 nucleotides agree with TRBD2. There are 17 residues in the CDR3. Germline V gene lookup returns CDR1 SEHNR and CDR2 FQNEAQ (reference sequence). V gave up 1 base and J gave up 8 bases; unmatched junction bases: 7. The CDR3 here is CASSLGLAGGSHDEQFF. The CDR3 DNA reads TGTGCCAGCAGCTTAGGACTAGCGGGAGGGTCTCATGATGAGCAGTTCTTC.